The clone carrying this T cell receptor beta chain showed up many times. The source of the sample is a study of patients and donors after allogeneic stem cell transplantation. TCRdb reanalysed the RT-PCR reads using MiXCR and keeps one entry per CDR3 protein. In the table there are 390,000 or so distinct CDR3 sequences, 16% of which are singletons. V shed 3 bases and J shed 4 bases, with 9 bases lying between them. The V gene's germline CDR1 is KGHDR and CDR2 SFDVKD. There are 14 residues in the CDR3. This chain links TRBV24-1 with TRBJ1-5; weak D call: TRBD1 (5 bases). The receptor was derived from a human donor who was either an allogeneic HSCT recipient or a stem cell or donor lymphocyte infusion donor (not recorded which). It is not recorded whose cells these are; they may come from a transplant donor. Sample: blood, either unsorted or a sorted T cell fraction (not recorded which). Here the CDR3 reads CATSDAAGNQPQHF. CDR3 coding DNA: TGTGCCACCAGTGATGCCGCAGGGAATCAGCCCCAGCATTTT.